The rows below give T cell receptor beta chains drawn from one sample of a study of tumor-infiltrating lymphocytes in localized non-small cell lung cancer. Repertoires were generated with immunoSEQ multiplex PCR, while TCRdb's copy carries only in-frame clones and drops some. The data contain roughly 13,000 clones, more than 65% of them singletons. Sequencing was performed on lung tumor tissue. These receptors originate from a human donor with non-small cell lung cancer. Each CDR3 is given without its conserved first and last residue.

CDR3aa: ASKSASGNTDTQY; len: 13; v_gene: TRBV6-5
CDR3aa: ASSHPGSDEQY; len: 11; v_gene: TRBV7-7
CDR3aa: ASSFKFGVATYEQY; len: 14; v_gene: TRBV28
CDR3aa: ASSPVEKETQY; len: 11; v_gene: TRBV18
CDR3aa: SARGGYT; len: 7; v_gene: TRBV20-1
CDR3aa: ASKTESVTGELF; len: 12; v_gene: TRBV19
CDR3aa: ASSMGGHRTGGYT; len: 13; v_gene: TRBV19
CDR3aa: ASSPRTSGGEQY; len: 12; v_gene: TRBV27
CDR3aa: ASSPRLAGSGADTQY; len: 15; v_gene: TRBV28
CDR3aa: ASSPGRAVYGYT; len: 12; v_gene: TRBV18
CDR3aa: ASSLPGQDRYGYT; len: 13; v_gene: TRBV7-2
CDR3aa: ASGLATGAHYNEQF; len: 14; v_gene: TRBV12-5
CDR3aa: ASSLGRGRNYGYT; len: 13; v_gene: TRBV7-2
CDR3aa: ASSPRAGEDYT; len: 11; v_gene: TRBV18
CDR3aa: ASSLMGSVTSGSVAATQY; len: 18; v_gene: TRBV27
CDR3aa: ASSDLVQTGEQY; len: 12; v_gene: TRBV2
CDR3aa: ASSPRQGAYQPQH; len: 13; v_gene: TRBV6-5
CDR3aa: ASSSSGTGRDEQF; len: 13; v_gene: TRBV28
CDR3aa: ASTSSGRGRETQY; len: 13; v_gene: TRBV2
CDR3aa: ASSQSQEQY; len: 9; v_gene: TRBV18
CDR3aa: SARVGEQY; len: 8; v_gene: TRBV20-1
CDR3aa: ASGPTSGGFSTQY; len: 13; v_gene: TRBV27
CDR3aa: ASSAGGGYGYT; len: 11; v_gene: TRBV6-4
CDR3aa: ASSQDGGIGNQPQH; len: 14; v_gene: TRBV4-1
CDR3aa: STEGNYGYT; len: 9; v_gene: TRBV29-1
CDR3aa: ASNWDSLNTEAF; len: 12; v_gene: TRBV6-5
CDR3aa: ASSLGDRVNEQF; len: 12; v_gene: TRBV5-1
CDR3aa: ASSQSWTSSYEQY; len: 13; v_gene: TRBV16
CDR3aa: ASSPSRATEAF; len: 11; v_gene: TRBV7-9
CDR3aa: ASSVNQGFTEAF; len: 12; v_gene: TRBV28
CDR3aa: SVVAWTGELF; len: 10; v_gene: TRBV29-1
CDR3aa: ASSPAGTDTQY; len: 11; v_gene: TRBV5-4
CDR3aa: SVEPGTGENTGELF; len: 14; v_gene: TRBV29-1
CDR3aa: ASSKALLLQGGYGYT; len: 15; v_gene: TRBV7-2
CDR3aa: ASSFGAARRNAEAF; len: 14; v_gene: TRBV27
CDR3aa: ASSGSEEVTEAF; len: 12; v_gene: TRBV13
CDR3aa: ASSPTSGRVLSTDTQY; len: 16; v_gene: TRBV9
CDR3aa: ASMAGDSDTQY; len: 11; v_gene: TRBV28
CDR3aa: AWSSGSRNEQF; len: 11; v_gene: TRBV30
CDR3aa: ASRDRVGEETQY; len: 12; v_gene: TRBV5-5
CDR3aa: ASSPRGQGRNEQF; len: 13; v_gene: TRBV27
CDR3aa: ASSQERIGAGVGQPQH; len: 16; v_gene: TRBV4-1
CDR3aa: ASGTGNYGYT; len: 10; v_gene: TRBV5-4
CDR3aa: ASSLWGQGGGTGELF; len: 15; v_gene: TRBV5-4
CDR3aa: ASSFAGGGPNTGELF; len: 15; v_gene: TRBV5-1
CDR3aa: ASSFAGFSYEQY; len: 12; v_gene: TRBV11-2
CDR3aa: ASTPGQVNTGELF; len: 13; v_gene: TRBV7-3
CDR3aa: ASSTGQGNEQF; len: 11; v_gene: TRBV7-7
CDR3aa: ASSLGGTSGAYNEQF; len: 15; v_gene: TRBV11-3
CDR3aa: ASSSTTGMGTEAF; len: 13; v_gene: TRBV11-2